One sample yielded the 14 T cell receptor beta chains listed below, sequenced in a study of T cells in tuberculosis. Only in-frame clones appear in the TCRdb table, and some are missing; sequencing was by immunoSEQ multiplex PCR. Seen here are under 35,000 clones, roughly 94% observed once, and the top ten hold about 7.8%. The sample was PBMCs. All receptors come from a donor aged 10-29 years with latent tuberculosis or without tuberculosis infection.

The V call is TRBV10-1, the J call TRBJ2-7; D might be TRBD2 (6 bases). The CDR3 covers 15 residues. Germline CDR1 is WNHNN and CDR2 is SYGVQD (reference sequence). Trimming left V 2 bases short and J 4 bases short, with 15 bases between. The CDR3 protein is CASSEGPGAFYEQYF. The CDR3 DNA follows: TGCGCCAGCAGTGAGGGGCCGGGAGCTTTTTACGAGCAGTACTTC.

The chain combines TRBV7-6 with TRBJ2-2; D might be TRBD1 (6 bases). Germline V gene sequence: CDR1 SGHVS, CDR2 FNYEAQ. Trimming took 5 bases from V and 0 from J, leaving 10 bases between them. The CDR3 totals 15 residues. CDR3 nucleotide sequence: TGTGCCAGCAGCCGAGGGACATCGAACACCGGGGAGCTGTTTTTT. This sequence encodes CASSRGTSNTGELFF.

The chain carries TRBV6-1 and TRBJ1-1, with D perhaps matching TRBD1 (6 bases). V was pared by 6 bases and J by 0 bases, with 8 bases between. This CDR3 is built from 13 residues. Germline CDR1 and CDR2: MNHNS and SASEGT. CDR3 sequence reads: CASSGTMNTEAFF. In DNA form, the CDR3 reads TGTGCCAGCAGCGGGACAATGAACACTGAAGCTTTCTTT.

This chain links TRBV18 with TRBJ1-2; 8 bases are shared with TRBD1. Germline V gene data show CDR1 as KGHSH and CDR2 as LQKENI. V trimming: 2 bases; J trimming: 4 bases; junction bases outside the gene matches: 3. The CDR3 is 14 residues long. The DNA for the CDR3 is TGTGCCAGCTCACCAGCAGGGGGCGGCTATGGCTACACCTTC. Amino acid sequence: CASSPAGGGYGYTF.

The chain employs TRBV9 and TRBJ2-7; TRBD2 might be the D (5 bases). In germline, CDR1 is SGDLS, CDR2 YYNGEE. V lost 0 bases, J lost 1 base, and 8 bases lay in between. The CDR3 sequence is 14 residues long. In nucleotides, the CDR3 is TGTGCCAGCAGCGTAGAACTAGTTTCCTACGAGCAGTACTTC. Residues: CASSVELVSYEQYF.

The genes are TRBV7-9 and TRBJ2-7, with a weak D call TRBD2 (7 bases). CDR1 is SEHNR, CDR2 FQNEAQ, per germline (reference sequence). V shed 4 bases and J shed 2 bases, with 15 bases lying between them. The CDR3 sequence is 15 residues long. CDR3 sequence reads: CASSSPRGAAYEQYF. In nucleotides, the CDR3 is TGTGCCAGCAGCTCCCCCCGGGGGGCGGCCTACGAGCAGTACTTC.

The CDR3 DNA follows: TGCGCCAGCAGCTTAATCGGTCTTGGGGCGACCTACGAGCAGTACTTC. Its protein product is CASSLIGLGATYEQYF. This chain links TRBV5-1 with TRBJ2-7; possible D gene TRBD1, 5 bases. Per germline, CDR1 SGHRS and CDR2 YFSETQ. V was clipped by 2 bases and J by 2 bases, with 17 bases between them. This CDR3 is built from 16 residues.

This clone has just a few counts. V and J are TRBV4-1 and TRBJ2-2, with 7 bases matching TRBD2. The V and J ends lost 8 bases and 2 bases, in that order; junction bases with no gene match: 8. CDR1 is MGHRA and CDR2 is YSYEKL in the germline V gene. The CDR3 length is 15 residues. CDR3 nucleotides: TGCGCCAGCTCTAGGGCGGGGGTAAACACCGGGGAGCTGTTTTTT. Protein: CASSRAGVNTGELFF.

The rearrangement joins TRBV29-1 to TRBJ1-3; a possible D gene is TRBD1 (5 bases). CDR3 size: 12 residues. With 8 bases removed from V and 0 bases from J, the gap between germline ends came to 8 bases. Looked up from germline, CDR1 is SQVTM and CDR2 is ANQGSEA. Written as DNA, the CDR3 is TGCAGCTTTCAGGGCTCTGGAAACACCATATATTTT. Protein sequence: CSFQGSGNTIYF.

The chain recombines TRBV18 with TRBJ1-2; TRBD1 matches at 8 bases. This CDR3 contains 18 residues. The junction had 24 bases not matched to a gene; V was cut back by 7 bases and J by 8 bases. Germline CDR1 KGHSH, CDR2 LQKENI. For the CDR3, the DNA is TGTGCCAGCTTCCTCGAGGGCCCGACAGGGGCCCTCCCTGGAGGCTACACCTTC. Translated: CASFLEGPTGALPGGYTF.

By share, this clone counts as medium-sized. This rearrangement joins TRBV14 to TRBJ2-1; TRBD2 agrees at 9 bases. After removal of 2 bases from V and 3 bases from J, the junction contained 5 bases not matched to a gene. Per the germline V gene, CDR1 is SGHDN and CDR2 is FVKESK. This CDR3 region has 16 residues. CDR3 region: CASSQKSGRHYNEQFF. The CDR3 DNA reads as TGTGCCAGCAGCCAAAAGAGCGGGAGGCACTACAATGAGCAGTTCTTC.

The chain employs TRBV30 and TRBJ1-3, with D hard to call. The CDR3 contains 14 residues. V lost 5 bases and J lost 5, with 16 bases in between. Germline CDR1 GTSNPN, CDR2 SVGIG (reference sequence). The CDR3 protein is CAWAAGNLRNTIYF. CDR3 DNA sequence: TGTGCCTGGGCCGCAGGAAACCTGCGAAACACCATATATTTT.

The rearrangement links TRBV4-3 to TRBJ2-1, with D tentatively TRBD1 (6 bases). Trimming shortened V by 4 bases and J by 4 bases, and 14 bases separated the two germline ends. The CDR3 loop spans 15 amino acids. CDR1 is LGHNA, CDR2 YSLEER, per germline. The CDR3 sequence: CASSPQGGVYNEQFF. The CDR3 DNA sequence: TGCGCCAGCAGCCCTCAAGGGGGAGTTTACAATGAGCAGTTCTTC.

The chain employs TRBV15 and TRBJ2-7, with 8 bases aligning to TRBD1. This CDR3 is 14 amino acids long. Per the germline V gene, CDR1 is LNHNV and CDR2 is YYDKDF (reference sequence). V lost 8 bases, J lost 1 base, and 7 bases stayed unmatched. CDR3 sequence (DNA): TGTGCCACCCGCCCCGGGACAGGATCCTACGAGCAGTACTTC. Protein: CATRPGTGSYEQYF.